This entry describes one T cell receptor (beta chain). The antigen remains undetermined. This entry belongs to a study of cytomegalovirus exposure and HLA in healthy donors. Amplification used 60 Vbeta primers and 13 Jbeta primers. Only in-frame clones appear in the TCRdb table, and some are missing; sequencing was by immunoSEQ multiplex PCR. The sample lists around 140,000 clones, 75% to 90% seen once, with less than 3.5% in the top ten. With V trimmed by 3 bases and J by 4 bases, 12 bases remained unmatched. CDR3 length: 17 amino acids. Germline loops: CDR1 MGHDK, CDR2 SYGVNS. Study results and caveats: For presence/absence analyses, sequencing depth was assumed to be roughly uniform across donors.

This TCR derives from a woman in her 30s in good health and CMV-seronegative. Sequenced input: PBMCs. The chain joins TRBV25-1 to TRBJ2-7; 10 bases are a match to TRBD1. The CDR3 nucleotides are TGTGCCAGCAGTGAGACAGGGGGCGCGGGTCGGGGTTACGAGCAGTACTTC. Protein sequence: CASSETGGAGRGYEQYF.